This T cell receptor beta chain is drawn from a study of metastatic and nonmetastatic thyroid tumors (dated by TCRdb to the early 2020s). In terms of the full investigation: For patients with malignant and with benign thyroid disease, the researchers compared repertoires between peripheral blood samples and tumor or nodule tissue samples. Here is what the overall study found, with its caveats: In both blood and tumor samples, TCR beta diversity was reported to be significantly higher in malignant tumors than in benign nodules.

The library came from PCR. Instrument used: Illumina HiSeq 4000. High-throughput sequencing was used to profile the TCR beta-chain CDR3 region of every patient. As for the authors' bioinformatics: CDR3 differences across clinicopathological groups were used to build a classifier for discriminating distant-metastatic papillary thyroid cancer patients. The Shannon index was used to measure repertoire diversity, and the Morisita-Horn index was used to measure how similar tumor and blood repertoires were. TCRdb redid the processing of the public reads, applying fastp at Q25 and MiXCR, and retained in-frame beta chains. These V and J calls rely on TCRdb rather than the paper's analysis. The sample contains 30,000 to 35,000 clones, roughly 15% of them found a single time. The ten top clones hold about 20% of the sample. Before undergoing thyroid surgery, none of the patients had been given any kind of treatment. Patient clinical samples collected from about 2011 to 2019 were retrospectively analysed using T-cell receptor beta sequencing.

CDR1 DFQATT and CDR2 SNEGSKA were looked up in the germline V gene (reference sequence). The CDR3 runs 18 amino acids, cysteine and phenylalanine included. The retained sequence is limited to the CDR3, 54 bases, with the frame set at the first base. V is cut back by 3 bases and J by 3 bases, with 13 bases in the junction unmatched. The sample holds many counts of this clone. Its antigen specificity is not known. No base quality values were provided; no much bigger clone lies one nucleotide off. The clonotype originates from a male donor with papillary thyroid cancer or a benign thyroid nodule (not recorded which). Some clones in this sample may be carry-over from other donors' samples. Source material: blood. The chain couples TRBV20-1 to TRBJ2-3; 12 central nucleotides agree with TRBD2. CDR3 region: CSASLAGGPLLWTDTQYF. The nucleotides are TGCAGTGCTAGCCTAGCGGGAGGGCCTCTCTTATGGACAGATACGCAGTATTTT.